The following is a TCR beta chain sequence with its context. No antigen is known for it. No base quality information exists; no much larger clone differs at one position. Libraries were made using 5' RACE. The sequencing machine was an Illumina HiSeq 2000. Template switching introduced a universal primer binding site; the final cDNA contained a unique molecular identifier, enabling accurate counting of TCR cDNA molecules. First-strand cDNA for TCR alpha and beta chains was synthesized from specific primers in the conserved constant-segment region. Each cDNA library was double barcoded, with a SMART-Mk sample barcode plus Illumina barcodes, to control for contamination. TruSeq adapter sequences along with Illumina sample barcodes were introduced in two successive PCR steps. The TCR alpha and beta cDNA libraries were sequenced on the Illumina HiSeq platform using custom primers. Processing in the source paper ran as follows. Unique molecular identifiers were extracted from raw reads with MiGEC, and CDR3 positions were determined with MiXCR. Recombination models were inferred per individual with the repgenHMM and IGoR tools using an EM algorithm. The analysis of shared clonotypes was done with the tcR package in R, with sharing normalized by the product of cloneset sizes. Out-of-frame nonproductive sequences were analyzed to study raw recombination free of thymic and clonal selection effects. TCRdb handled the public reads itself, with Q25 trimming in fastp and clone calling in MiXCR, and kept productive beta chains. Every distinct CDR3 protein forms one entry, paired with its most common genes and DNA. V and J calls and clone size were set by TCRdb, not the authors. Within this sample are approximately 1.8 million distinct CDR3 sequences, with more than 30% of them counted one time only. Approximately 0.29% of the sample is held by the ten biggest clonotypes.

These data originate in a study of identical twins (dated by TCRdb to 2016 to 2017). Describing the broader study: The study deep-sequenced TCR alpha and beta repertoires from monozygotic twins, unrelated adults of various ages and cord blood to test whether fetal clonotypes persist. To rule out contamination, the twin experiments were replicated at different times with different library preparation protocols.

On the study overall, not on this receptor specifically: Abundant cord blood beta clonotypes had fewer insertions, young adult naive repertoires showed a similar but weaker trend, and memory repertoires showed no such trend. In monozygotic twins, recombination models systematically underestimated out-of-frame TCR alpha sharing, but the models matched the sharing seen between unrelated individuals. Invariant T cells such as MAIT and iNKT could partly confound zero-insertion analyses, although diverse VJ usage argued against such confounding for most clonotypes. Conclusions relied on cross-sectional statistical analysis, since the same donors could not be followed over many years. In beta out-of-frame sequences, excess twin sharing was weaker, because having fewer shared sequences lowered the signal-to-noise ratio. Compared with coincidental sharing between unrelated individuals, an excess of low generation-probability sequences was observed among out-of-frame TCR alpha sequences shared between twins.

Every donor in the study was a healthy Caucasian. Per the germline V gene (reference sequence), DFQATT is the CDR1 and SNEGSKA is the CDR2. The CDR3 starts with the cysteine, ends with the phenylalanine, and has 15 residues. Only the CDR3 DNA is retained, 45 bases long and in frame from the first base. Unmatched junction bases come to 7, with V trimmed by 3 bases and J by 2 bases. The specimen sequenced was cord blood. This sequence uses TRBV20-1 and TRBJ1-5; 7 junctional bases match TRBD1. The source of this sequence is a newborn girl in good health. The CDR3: CSARTTGQGNQPQHF. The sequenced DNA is TGCAGTGCTAGGACGACTGGACAGGGCAATCAGCCCCAGCATTTT.